Here is one T cell receptor beta chain with its context. This clonotype showed up just a few times. Its antigen target is currently unknown. No much larger clone is present one base from it, and per-base qualities are unavailable. This sample was sequenced with an Illumina HiSeq 2500. TCR beta libraries were prepared by quantitative 5'-RACE with molecular barcodes. The authors' analysis ran thus. Disease-linked TCR variants were identified with a new computational method built on a probabilistic model of VDJ rearrangement. TCRdb reprocessing: public reads trimmed at Q25 with fastp, clones called with MiXCR, in-frame beta chains kept. CDR3 protein duplicates are merged, each entry listing the most common genes and DNA. These V and J calls derive from TCRdb rather than the authors' analysis. The sample records 220,000 or so distinct CDR3 sequences, approximately 20% of which are singletons. The top ten clones comprise about two fifths of the sample.

V lost 2 bases and J lost 7 bases, and the count of bases not matched to a germline gene is 11. Inclusive of the bounding cysteine and phenylalanine, the CDR3 is 16 residues long. The retained sequence is limited to the CDR3, 48 bases, with the frame set at the first base. From the germline V gene (reference sequence), CDR1 is WNHNN and CDR2 is SYGVQD. These data belong to a study of CD8 T cells in ankylosing spondylitis (dated by TCRdb to about 2017). Looking at the study overall: The study set out to find disease-linked TCR variants by profiling T cell receptor beta repertoires in ankylosing spondylitis patients and healthy donors. The full study cohort was made up of over 20 ankylosing spondylitis patients and 108 healthy donors. Peripheral blood was sampled, and synovial fluid was additionally collected from ankylosing spondylitis patients. Study-wide conclusions, independent of this receptor: Some TCR beta motif variants had previously been reported in synovial fluid and blood of reactive arthritis patients, which suggested common disease-initiation mechanisms. According to the report, matched synovial fluid samples from ankylosing spondylitis patients were significantly enriched for the disease-linked clones. Blood from ankylosing spondylitis patients appeared to be characterized by a TCR beta motif composed of 7 to 9 highly homologous amino acid variants. The disease-linked clones had a CD8+ phenotype and were found at relatively low frequencies in peripheral blood.

The TCR sequence derives from a male donor with ankylosing spondylitis. Sequenced material: blood, either unsorted or a sorted T cell fraction (not recorded which). The chain was built from TRBV10-1 and TRBJ2-1; 7 of the junction bases match TRBD1. The nucleotide sequence is given as TGCGCCAGCAGTGAGCGACCGGGACAGAACACTAATGAGCAGTTCTTC. It is translated as CASSERPGQNTNEQFF.